This TCR beta chain was captured in a study of blood T cell repertoires in COVID-19. As handled by the study authors: Estimation of nucleated cell counts was performed using reference gene primer amplification. Assay: immunoSEQ multiplex PCR; the TCRdb copy retains only in-frame clones and omits some. V, J and clone size derive from that table, while D and trimming were established from the DNA sequence. The table records around 26,000 clones, 89% of them present only once. The sequence was collected from a human donor in a cohort sampled during active COVID-19. Sequencing was performed on peripheral blood.

For the CDR3, the DNA is TGCGCCAGCAGCTTGGGGCTGGACTATGGCTACACCTTC. Translated: CASSLGLDYGYTF. The rearrangement links TRBV5-1 to TRBJ1-2, with D unclear. The germline V gene has CDR1 SGHRS and CDR2 YFSETQ. CDR3 length: 13 amino acids. V was pared by 0 bases and J by 3 bases, with 6 bases between. Using reference TRBV5-1 and TRBJ1-2 for the parts outside the CDR3, the full variable domain is KAGVTQTPRYLIKTRGQQVTLSCSPISGHRSVSWYQQTPGQGLQFLFEYFSETQRNKGNFPGRFSGRQFSNSRSEMNVSTLELGDSALYLCASSLGLDYGYTFGSGTRLTVV.